These 32 T cell receptor beta chains were all obtained from the same sample, sequenced in a study of blood T cell repertoires in COVID-19. The repertoire was sequenced with immunoSEQ multiplex PCR; TCRdb's copy has only in-frame clones and lacks some. The sample includes roughly 100,000 clones, about nine tenths seen only once; the top ten take about 15%. The sample comprised peripheral blood. These receptors originate from a man aged 45-65 years with acute or convalescent COVID-19.

This clone was detected ten times or more. The chain couples TRBV21-1 to TRBJ2-7; the D call of TRBD1 is as the table states it, not checked on the DNA. TRBV21-1 has pseudogene status. There are 14 residues in the CDR3. The CDR3 DNA is TGTGCCAGCAGCAAACCGGGACAGAAATACGAGCAGTACTTC. Its protein is CASSKPGQKYEQYF.

The chain is built from TRBV28 and TRBJ1-1, with 8 positions matching TRBD1. CDR3 length: 14 residues. Germline V gives CDR1 MDHEN, CDR2 SYDVKM. V trimming: 7 bases; J trimming: 1 base; junction bases outside the gene matches: 5. In DNA form, the CDR3 reads TGTGCCAGCATCCCGACAGGGGAGAACACTGAAGCTTTCTTT. Protein: CASIPTGENTEAFF.

The chain employs TRBV10-3 and TRBJ2-7; TRBD2 matches at 9 bases. The ends lost 4 bases at V and 1 base at J; junction bases unmatched: 5. The CDR3 totals 15 residues. CDR1 and CDR2 from the germline V gene are ENHRY and SYGVKD. CDR3 DNA sequence: TGTGCCATCAGTGCTGGCGGGGGGGCTTCCTACGAGCAGTACTTC. It encodes CAISAGGGASYEQYF.

In this sample, this clone turned up once. The J gene is TRBJ2-7, the V gene TRBV5-1; TRBD1 is a possible D gene (6 bases). V lost 4 bases and J lost 6, with 17 bases in between. Germline V gene lookup returns CDR1 SGHRS and CDR2 YFSETQ. CDR3 size: 14 residues. DNA for the CDR3: TGCGCCAGCAGCCCGACCTTACAGGGATCCGAGCAGTACTTC. Protein product: CASSPTLQGSEQYF. The complete variable domain, with remaining parts taken from reference TRBV5-1 and TRBJ2-7, reads KAGVTQTPRYLIKTRGQQVTLSCSPISGHRSVSWYQQTPGQGLQFLFEYFSETQRNKGNFPGRFSGRQFSNSRSEMNVSTLELGDSALYLCASSPTLQGSEQYFGPGTRLTVT.

The J gene is TRBJ2-1, the V gene TRBV5-1; 8 bases line up with TRBD2. The CDR3 covers 15 residues. Per germline, CDR1 SGHRS and CDR2 YFSETQ. Trimming at V came to 0 bases and at J to 4 bases, leaving 3 bases not matched to a gene. The CDR3 nucleotides read TGCGCCAGCAGCTTGGCTAGCGGGTGGTACAATGAGCAGTTCTTC. This encodes CASSLASGWYNEQFF.

The J gene is TRBJ2-7, the V gene TRBV11-3; the D gene is possibly TRBD2 (5 bases). Germline values: CDR1 SGHNT, CDR2 YENEEA. The CDR3 consists of 14 residues. V lost 7 bases and J lost 0, with 13 bases in between. This chain's CDR3 is CASTSPRDSYEQYF. The CDR3 DNA follows: TGTGCCAGCACCTCGCCCCGGGACTCCTACGAGCAGTACTTC. Based on the CDR3 plus reference TRBV11-3 and TRBJ2-7, the full variable domain is EAGVVQSPRYKIIEKKQPVAFWCNPISGHNTLYWYLQNLGQGPELLIRYENEEAVDDSQLPKDRFSAERLKGVDSTLKIQPAELGDSAVYLCASTSPRDSYEQYFGPGTRLTVT.

The chain has TRBV7-9 and TRBJ1-1; D gene ambiguous. The V end lost 3 bases, the J end lost 6 bases, and 11 bases lay between the germline ends. Germline V lookup: CDR1 SEHNR, CDR2 FQNEAQ (reference sequence). This CDR3 contains 13 residues. In nucleotides, the CDR3 is TGTGCCAGCAGCTTGCAGGCGAGAGCTGAAGCTTTCTTT. It encodes CASSLQARAEAFF.

V usage is TRBV6-2 or TRBV6-3 and J usage is TRBJ2-2; tentatively, D is TRBD1 (6 bases). The CDR3 loop spans 14 amino acids. V was trimmed by 0 bases and J by 6 bases, leaving 8 bases between them. CDR1 is MNHEY and CDR2 is SVGEGT in the germline V gene. The CDR3 spells CASSYSRGAGELFF. CDR3 DNA sequence: TGTGCCAGCAGTTACTCCAGGGGAGCCGGGGAGCTGTTTTTT.

This clone has a single count. The rearrangement links TRBV27 to TRBJ1-1; 7 bases map to TRBD1. Germline-derived CDR1 and CDR2 are MNHEY and SMNVEV (reference sequence). The CDR3 is made up of 15 amino acids. With 4 bases clipped from V and 1 base from J, the junction kept 6 bases outside the gene matches. CDR3 protein: CASSSRTGANTEAFF. The CDR3 nucleotides are TGTGCCAGCAGTTCCCGGACAGGAGCGAACACTGAAGCTTTCTTT.

This chain joins TRBV11-3 and TRBJ2-2, with 9 bases lining up with TRBD2. Germline V gives CDR1 SGHNT, CDR2 YENEEA. Unmatched junction bases numbered 13, after V lost 4 bases and J lost 1 base. CDR3 length: 19 residues. CDR3 loop: CASSYLGPGLALNTGELFF. The CDR3 DNA sequence: TGTGCCAGCAGCTACCTCGGACCGGGACTAGCATTGAACACCGGGGAGCTGTTTTTT.

The chain is built from TRBV19 and TRBJ1-1, with 8 positions matching TRBD1. This CDR3 has 13 amino acids. From germline, CDR1 is LNHDA and CDR2 SQIVND (reference sequence). J lost 0 bases, V lost 8 bases, and 2 bases had no gene match. Here the CDR3 DNA reads TGTGCCAGTGGGGACAGGCTGAACACTGAAGCTTTCTTT. Protein product: CASGDRLNTEAFF. Full variable domain (outside the CDR3, taken from reference TRBV19 and TRBJ1-1): DGGITQSPKYLFRKEGQNVTLSCEQNLNHDAMYWYRQDPGQGLRLIYYSQIVNDFQKGDIAEGYSVSREKKESFPLTVTSAQKNPTAFYLCASGDRLNTEAFFGQGTRLTVV.

The CDR3 reads CASSQELEIYNEQFF. The CDR3 nucleotides are TGTGCCAGCAGCCAAGAGCTAGAGATCTACAATGAGCAGTTCTTC. The genes are TRBV4-2 and TRBJ2-1, with unresolved D. From germline, CDR1 is LGHNA and CDR2 YNFKEQ. Trimming stripped 0 bases from V and 3 bases from J, with 9 bases between. The length of the CDR3 is 15 residues.

This clone was seen just once. The chain uses TRBV24-1 and TRBJ2-5; TRBD1 aligns across 7 bases. The CDR3 runs 17 residues. Germline CDR1 reads KGHDR; CDR2 reads SFDVKD. The junction had 11 bases not matched to a gene; V was cut back by 4 bases and J by 1 base. The CDR3 region has the DNA TGTGCCACCAGTGACTCTGGGACAGCAGGTACCCAAGAGACCCAGTACTTC. This sequence encodes CATSDSGTAGTQETQYF.

The chain combines TRBV28 with TRBJ1-1; 7 nucleotides agree with TRBD1. The germline V gene encodes CDR1 MDHEN and CDR2 SYDVKM. Losses at the gene ends were 4 bases for V and 6 bases for J; bases not matched to a gene: 5. This CDR3 comprises 13 residues. CDR3 in amino acids: CASSSTGIAEAFF. In DNA form, the CDR3 reads TGTGCCAGCAGTTCGACAGGGATCGCTGAAGCTTTCTTT. Variable domain in full (rest from reference TRBV28 and TRBJ1-1): DVKVTQSSRYLVKRTGEKVFLECVQDMDHENMFWYRQDPGLGLRLIYFSYDVKMKEKGDIPEGYSVSREKKERFSLILESASTNQTSMYLCASSSTGIAEAFFGQGTRLTVV.

The gene calls are TRBV28 and TRBJ2-1; 12 nucleotides match TRBD2. The J segment lost 8 bases and the V segment lost 5 bases, leaving 10 bases of the junction unmatched. This CDR3 has 16 amino acids. Looked up from germline, CDR1 is MDHEN and CDR2 is SYDVKM. The CDR3 coding sequence is TGTGCCAGCAGTCAAGGACTAGCGGGGATCCCCGATGAGCAGTTCTTC. As protein: CASSQGLAGIPDEQFF.

The chain couples TRBV28 to TRBJ1-2, with D tentatively TRBD1 (6 bases). Germline assignment: CDR1 MDHEN and CDR2 SYDVKM. V shed 3 bases and J shed 6 bases, with 14 bases lying between them. The CDR3 has 14 residues. The CDR3 DNA reads TGTGCCAGCAGTTTGTTACAGGGCCTAAATGGCTACACCTTC. Translating gives CASSLLQGLNGYTF.

The J gene is TRBJ1-5, the V gene TRBV2; 10 bases align to TRBD1. V trimming: 6 bases; J trimming: 1 base; junction bases outside the gene matches: 6. In germline, CDR1 is SNHLY, CDR2 FYNNEI. The CDR3 extends over 16 amino acids. The CDR3 reads CASSPTGGVSNQPQHF. Here the CDR3 DNA reads TGTGCCAGCAGCCCGACAGGGGGCGTGAGCAATCAGCCCCAGCATTTT.

Only one count was recorded for this clone. The V gene is TRBV11-3, the J gene TRBJ2-1, with 8 bases lining up with TRBD2. The V gene end was trimmed by 5 bases and the J gene end by 6 bases; junction bases not matched to a gene: 3. Per the germline V gene, CDR1 is SGHNT and CDR2 is YENEEA. There are 13 residues in the CDR3. The CDR3, as DNA: TGTGCCAGCAGCCATAGCGGGACCAATGAGCAGTTCTTC. This codes for CASSHSGTNEQFF. Combining the CDR3 with reference TRBV11-3 and TRBJ2-1 gives the whole variable domain EAGVVQSPRYKIIEKKQPVAFWCNPISGHNTLYWYLQNLGQGPELLIRYENEEAVDDSQLPKDRFSAERLKGVDSTLKIQPAELGDSAVYLCASSHSGTNEQFFGPGTRLTVL.

The J gene is TRBJ2-3, the V gene TRBV5-4; TRBD2 is a possible D gene (5 bases). Trimming took off 3 bases at V and 5 bases at J, with 10 bases between the two ends. Per germline, CDR1 SGHNT and CDR2 YYREEE (reference sequence). The length of the CDR3 is 13 residues. The CDR3 DNA follows: TGTGCCAGCAGCTCCTTTCGGGGAGATACGCAGTATTTT. Amino acid sequence: CASSSFRGDTQYF.

The genes are TRBV6-1 and TRBJ2-4; 7 bases match TRBD2. The CDR3 is 15 amino acids. Germline CDR1 MNHNS, CDR2 SASEGT. Trimming took 3 bases from V and 2 from J; bases not matched to a gene: 4. The chain's CDR3 is CASSEGTKTKNIQYF. CDR3 nucleotides: TGTGCCAGCAGTGAGGGGACTAAAACCAAAAACATTCAGTACTTC.

This clone has only one observation. This chain links TRBV27 with TRBJ2-7; 11 positions match TRBD2. Germline CDR1 is MNHEY and CDR2 is SMNVEV (reference sequence). The length of the CDR3 is 16 residues. The junction had 7 bases not matched to a gene; V was cut back by 6 bases and J by 0 bases. The CDR3 spells CASSTRTSGYSYEQYF. The CDR3 nucleotides read TGTGCCAGCAGCACCCGGACTAGCGGGTACTCCTACGAGCAGTACTTC.

The gene calls are TRBV12-5 and TRBJ2-7; 11 bases agree with TRBD1. With 2 bases clipped from V and 0 bases from J, the junction kept 3 bases outside the gene matches. Germline V gene data show CDR1 as LGHNT and CDR2 as FRNRAP. The CDR3 spans 16 residues. The CDR3 loop reads CASGLTDRGHSYEQYF. Written as DNA, the CDR3 is TGTGCTAGTGGTTTGACGGACAGGGGGCACTCCTACGAGCAGTACTTC.

This clone has just a few counts. This sample also contains other DNA sequences that code for the same CDR3. The chain is built from TRBV28 and TRBJ2-5, with a weak D call TRBD1 (7 bases). This CDR3 has 15 residues. V gave up 3 bases and J gave up 4 bases, with 15 bases separating them. Germline lookup yields CDR1 MDHEN and CDR2 SYDVKM. CDR3 amino acids: CASSLPGQGGETQYF. In nucleotides, the CDR3 is TGTGCCAGCAGTTTGCCCGGGCAGGGGGGAGAGACCCAGTACTTC.

Written as DNA, the CDR3 is TGTGCCAGCAGCTTATCCGGGAGGGGAGATACGCAGTATTTT. The encoded protein is CASSLSGRGDTQYF. The rearrangement links TRBV7-9 to TRBJ2-3, with 8 bases lining up with TRBD2. The CDR3 covers 14 residues. Per germline, CDR1 SEHNR and CDR2 FQNEAQ (reference sequence). After removal of 2 bases from V and 5 bases from J, the junction contained 3 bases not matched to a gene.

The sample holds a few counts of this clone. The J gene is TRBJ2-3, the V gene TRBV13; tentative D call: TRBD2 (6 bases). Trimming removed 5 bases at V and 1 base at J, with 10 bases between. This CDR3 is 14 amino acids long. Germline V gene sequence: CDR1 PRHDT, CDR2 FYEKMQ (reference sequence). CDR3 sequence: CASSVQRGTDTQYF. DNA for the CDR3: TGTGCCAGCAGCGTCCAGCGGGGCACAGATACGCAGTATTTT. Full variable domain (missing parts from reference TRBV13 and TRBJ2-3): AAGVIQSPRHLIKEKRETATLKCYPIPRHDTVYWYQQGPGQDPQFLISFYEKMQSDKGSIPDRFSAQQFSDYHSELNMSSLELGDSALYFCASSVQRGTDTQYFGPGTRLTVL.

V gene TRBV4-1 combines with J gene TRBJ2-3, with 7 bases aligning to TRBD2. Per the germline V gene, CDR1 is MGHRA and CDR2 is YSYEKL. CDR3 length: 14 residues. Trimming removed 4 bases from V and 2 bases from J; junction bases left unmatched: 3. CDR3 DNA: TGCGCCAGCAGCCCACGACTAGCCACAGATACGCAGTATTTT. As protein: CASSPRLATDTQYF.

J is TRBJ2-3 and V is TRBV7-6, with 7 bases aligning to TRBD2. V shed 5 bases and J 0 bases; nucleotides not matched to a gene: 8. From germline, CDR1 is SGHVS and CDR2 FNYEAQ. CDR3 length equals 16 residues. CDR3 in DNA: TGTGCCAGCAGCCCTCTTAGCGGGCCAAGCACAGATACGCAGTATTTT. Translating it yields CASSPLSGPSTDTQYF.

The J gene is TRBJ2-7, the V gene TRBV6-1; maybe TRBD2 (6 bases). The V and J ends lost 3 bases and 7 bases respectively, with 16 bases between them. Per germline, CDR1 MNHNS and CDR2 SASEGT. There are 14 residues in the CDR3. The CDR3 nucleotides are TGTGCCAGCAGTGAGAAGGCGGGACCCGGAGAGCAGTACTTC. This sequence encodes CASSEKAGPGEQYF.

A single count supports this clone. The rearrangement joins TRBV6-5 to TRBJ1-2; TRBD1 matches 8 bases. Germline CDR1 is MNHEY and CDR2 is SVGAGI. V lost 4 bases, J lost 4 bases, and 8 bases stayed unmatched. CDR3 length: 15 residues. The CDR3 here is CASSSRQGSLYGYTF. CDR3 sequence (DNA): TGTGCCAGCAGTTCTAGACAGGGGAGCCTCTATGGCTACACCTTC.

This rearrangement joins TRBV28 to TRBJ2-7; the D gene is possibly TRBD2 (5 bases). Germline CDR1 MDHEN, CDR2 SYDVKM. The CDR3 loop spans 16 amino acids. Trimming removed 3 bases from V and 3 bases from J, with 18 bases in between. In nucleotides, the CDR3 is TGTGCCAGCAGTTTCCCCCGGACTCCTCTCCTCTACGAGCAGTACTTC. Encoded protein: CASSFPRTPLLYEQYF.

The chain is built from TRBV9 and TRBJ2-3; the D is unclear. V was shortened by 4 bases and J by 0 bases, with 9 bases between the two germline ends. The germline CDR1 and CDR2 sequences are SGDLS and YYNGEE. The CDR3 extends over 14 amino acids. CDR3 coding DNA: TGTGCCAGCAGCTCCACCGGGAGCACAGATACGCAGTATTTT. Its translation is CASSSTGSTDTQYF. Supplemented by reference TRBV9 and TRBJ2-3, the full variable domain reads DSGVTQTPKHLITATGQRVTLRCSPRSGDLSVYWYQQSLDQGLQFLIQYYNGEERAKGNILERFSAQQFPDLHSELNLSSLELGDSALYFCASSSTGSTDTQYFGPGTRLTVL.

This chain links TRBV12-5 with TRBJ2-7; TRBD1 matches 7 bases. CDR3 length: 13 residues. With V trimmed by 6 bases and J by 6 bases, 8 bases remained unmatched. Germline V gives CDR1 LGHNT, CDR2 FRNRAP. The CDR3 here is CASGPGQNPEQYF. The DNA for the CDR3 is TGTGCTAGTGGACCGGGACAGAATCCCGAGCAGTACTTC.